Shown below are 6 T cell receptor beta chains from a single sample sequenced in a study of breast tumors, draining lymph nodes, adjacent tissues. TCRdb called the multiplex PCR reads again in MiXCR, with one record for every CDR3 protein. The table lists some 230,000 distinct CDR3 sequences, under 40% of them singletons. Axillary draining lymph nodes of breast cancer patients supplied the node samples. The sample comprised axillary lymph node tissue. These TCRs come from a female donor with breast cancer. Some clones in this sample may be carry-over from other donors' samples.

At least ten counts were recorded for this clonotype. The J gene is TRBJ2-1, the V gene TRBV24-1, with D perhaps TRBD1 or TRBD2 (5 bases each). The CDR3 contains 15 residues. Deletions cut 5 bases from V and 6 bases from J, with 16 bases between. Germline loops: CDR1 KGHDR, CDR2 SFDVKD. The CDR3 protein is CATSVRTPRGNEQFF. DNA for the CDR3: TGTGCCACCAGTGTACGAACCCCGAGGGGCAATGAGCAGTTCTTC.

This clonotype showed up many times. The chain recombines TRBV7-9 with TRBJ2-3; TRBD1 might be the D (5 bases). CDR3 length equals 16 residues. V was pared by 0 bases and J by 2 bases, with 12 bases between. CDR1 is SEHNR, CDR2 FQNEAQ, per germline (reference sequence). The CDR3 sequence: CASSLALGPNTDTQYF. The CDR3 DNA sequence: TGTGCCAGCAGCTTAGCCTTGGGGCCCAACACAGATACGCAGTATTTT.

This clonotype was counted at least ten times. V usage is TRBV2 and J usage is TRBJ1-2; 10 bases match TRBD1. V trimming: 7 bases; J trimming: 4 bases; junction bases outside the gene matches: 9. Germline CDR1 SNHLY, CDR2 FYNNEI. The CDR3 consists of 15 residues. The CDR3 bases are TGTGCCAGCACCGGGACAGGGGTAGTGAGCTATGGCTACACCTTC. Translation: CASTGTGVVSYGYTF. Supplemented by reference TRBV2 and TRBJ1-2, the full variable domain reads EPEVTQTPSHQVTQMGQEVILRCVPISNHLYFYWYRQILGQKVEFLVSFYNNEISEKSEIFDDQFSVERPDGSNFTLKIRSTKLEDSAMYFCASTGTGVVSYGYTFGSGTRLTVV.

The rearrangement uses TRBV7-9 and TRBJ2-5; 8 bases match TRBD1. Per the germline V gene, CDR1 is SEHNR and CDR2 is FQNEAQ (reference sequence). Trimming took 4 bases from V and 5 from J; bases not matched to a gene: 6. This CDR3 has 14 residues. The CDR3 loop reads CASSWAGGPETQYF. The DNA for the CDR3 is TGTGCCAGCAGCTGGGCAGGGGGCCCGGAGACCCAGTACTTC.

Comment on this clonotype: A much larger clone differs from this one at a single base, so this may be a read error. The chain combines TRBV19 with TRBJ2-1; possibly TRBD2 for D (6 bases). CDR1 and CDR2 from the germline V gene are LNHDA and SQIVND (reference sequence). The CDR3 has 14 residues. CDR3 in amino acids: CACSISSVDNEQFF. DNA for the CDR3: TGTGCCTGTAGTATTTCTAGCGTAGACAATGAGCAGTTCTTC.

The sample holds many counts of this clonotype. This chain links TRBV10-3 with TRBJ1-4; the D gene is possibly TRBD1 (5 bases). The V and J ends lost 3 bases and 1 base respectively, with 12 bases between them. The CDR3 is 16 residues long. Germline V gives CDR1 ENHRY, CDR2 SYGVKD. CDR3 protein: CAISDPGLGTNEKLFF. As DNA, the CDR3 is TGTGCCATCAGTGACCCGGGGCTGGGAACTAATGAAAAACTGTTTTTT.